Only a few counts were recorded for the clone carrying this T cell receptor (beta chain). The sample belongs to a study of blood T cells in healthy people across ages. A second PCR of about 7 to 12 cycles used a sample-barcoded 5' primer and a J-beta primer mix. TCRdb re-analysed the 5' RACE reads in MiXCR, keeping a single row per CDR3 protein. The repertoire includes just over 800,000 distinct CDR3 sequences, roughly 60% of them detected once, and 25% to 35% sits in the top ten. Germline CDR1 reads MNHNS; CDR2 reads SASEGT. The V end was cut by 1 base, the J end by 8 bases, with 14 bases between. This CDR3 has 15 amino acids.

V is TRBV6-1 and J is TRBJ1-4, with D unclear. The sequence was collected from a young man in good health. The material sequenced was blood. The CDR3 nucleotides read TGTGCCAGCAGTGAAGTAGGGAGAAACCTCGAAAAACTGTTTTTT. Amino acid sequence: CASSEVGRNLEKLFF.